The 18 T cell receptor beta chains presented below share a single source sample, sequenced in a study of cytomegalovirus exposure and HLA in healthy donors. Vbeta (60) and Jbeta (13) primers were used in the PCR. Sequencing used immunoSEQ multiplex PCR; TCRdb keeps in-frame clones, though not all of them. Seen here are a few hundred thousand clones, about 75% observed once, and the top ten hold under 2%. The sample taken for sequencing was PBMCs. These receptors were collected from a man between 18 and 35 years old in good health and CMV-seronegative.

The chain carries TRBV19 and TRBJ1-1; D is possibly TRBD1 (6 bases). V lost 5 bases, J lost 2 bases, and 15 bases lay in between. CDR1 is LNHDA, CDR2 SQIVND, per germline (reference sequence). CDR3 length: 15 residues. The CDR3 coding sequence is TGTGCCAGTAGTCCCTTCCAGGGACAAAACACTGAAGCTTTCTTT. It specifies CASSPFQGQNTEAFF.

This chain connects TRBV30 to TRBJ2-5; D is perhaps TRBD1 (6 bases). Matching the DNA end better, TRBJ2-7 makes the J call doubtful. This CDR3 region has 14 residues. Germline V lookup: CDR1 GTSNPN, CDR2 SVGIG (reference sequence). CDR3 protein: CAWTQSPGAYEQYF. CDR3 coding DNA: TGTGCCTGGACTCAGAGCCCAGGGGCCTACGAGCAGTACTTC.

In DNA form, the CDR3 reads TGTGCCAGCAGCTACCAGGGGAACACTGAAGCTTTCTTT. Its protein is CASSYQGNTEAFF. J is TRBJ1-1 and V is TRBV7-6; TRBD1 might be the D (5 bases). Trimming pared 4 bases from V and 1 base from J, leaving 7 bases between. The CDR3 loop spans 13 amino acids. Germline V CDR1 and CDR2: SGHVS, FNYEAQ. The variable domain in full, with the rest retrieved from reference TRBV7-6 and TRBJ1-1, is GAGVSQSPRYKVTKRGQDVALRCDPISGHVSLYWYRQALGQGPEFLTYFNYEAQQDKSGLPNDRFSAERPEGSISTLTIQRTEQRDSAMYRCASSYQGNTEAFFGQGTRLTVV.

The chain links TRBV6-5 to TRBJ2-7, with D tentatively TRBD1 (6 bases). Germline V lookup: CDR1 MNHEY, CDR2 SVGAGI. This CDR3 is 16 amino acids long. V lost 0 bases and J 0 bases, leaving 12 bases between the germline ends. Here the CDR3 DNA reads TGTGCCAGCAGTTACTCGAAGCAGGGGAGCTCCTACGAGCAGTACTTC. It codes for CASSYSKQGSSYEQYF.

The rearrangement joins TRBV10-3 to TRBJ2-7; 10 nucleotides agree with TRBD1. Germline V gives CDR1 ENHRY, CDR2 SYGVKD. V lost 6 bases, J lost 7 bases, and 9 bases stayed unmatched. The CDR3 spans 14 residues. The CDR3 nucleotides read TGTGCCATCAGCGTTCGGGACAGGGGTTGGGAGCAGTACTTC. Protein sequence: CAISVRDRGWEQYF.

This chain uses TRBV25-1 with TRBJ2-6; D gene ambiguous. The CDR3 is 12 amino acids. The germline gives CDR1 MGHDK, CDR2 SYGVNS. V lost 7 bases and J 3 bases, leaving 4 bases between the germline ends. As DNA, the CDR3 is TGTGCCAGCACTAGTGGGGCCAACGTCCTGACTTTC. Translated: CASTSGANVLTF.

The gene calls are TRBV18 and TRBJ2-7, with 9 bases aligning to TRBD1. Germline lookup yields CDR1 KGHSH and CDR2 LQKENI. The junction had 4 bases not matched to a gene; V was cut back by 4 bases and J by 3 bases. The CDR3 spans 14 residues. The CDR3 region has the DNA TGTGCCAGCTCACGGACAGGGGCAGACTACGAGCAGTACTTC. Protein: CASSRTGADYEQYF.

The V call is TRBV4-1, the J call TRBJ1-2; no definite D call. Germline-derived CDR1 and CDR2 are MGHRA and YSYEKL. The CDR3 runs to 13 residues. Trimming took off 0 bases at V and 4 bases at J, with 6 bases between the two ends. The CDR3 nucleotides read TGCGCCAGCAGCCAAGAACTTGGCTATGGCTACACCTTC. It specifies CASSQELGYGYTF.

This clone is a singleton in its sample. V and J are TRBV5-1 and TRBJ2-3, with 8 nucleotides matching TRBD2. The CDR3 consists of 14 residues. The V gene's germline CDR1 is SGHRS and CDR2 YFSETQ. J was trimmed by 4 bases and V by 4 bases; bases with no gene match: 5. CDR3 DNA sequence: TGCGCCAGCAGCATCGGACTAGCTCCAGATACGCAGTATTTT. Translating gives CASSIGLAPDTQYF.

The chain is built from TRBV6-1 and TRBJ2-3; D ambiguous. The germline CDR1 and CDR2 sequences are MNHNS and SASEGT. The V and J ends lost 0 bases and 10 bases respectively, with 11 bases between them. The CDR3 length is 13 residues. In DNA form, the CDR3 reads TGTGCCAGCAGTGAAGCTTCACTGTTGCCGCAGTATTTT. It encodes CASSEASLLPQYF.

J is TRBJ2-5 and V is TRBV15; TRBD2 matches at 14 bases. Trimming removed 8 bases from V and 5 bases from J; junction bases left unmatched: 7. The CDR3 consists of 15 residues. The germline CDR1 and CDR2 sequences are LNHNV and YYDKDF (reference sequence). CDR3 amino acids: CATSTRTSGGETQYF. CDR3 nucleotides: TGTGCCACCTCAACCCGGACTAGCGGGGGGGAGACCCAGTACTTC.

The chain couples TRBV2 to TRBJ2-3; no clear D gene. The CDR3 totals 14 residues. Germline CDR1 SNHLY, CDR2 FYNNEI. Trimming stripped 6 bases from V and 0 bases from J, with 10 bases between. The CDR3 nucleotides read TGTGCCAGCAGCGACTCTTCTAGCACAGATACGCAGTATTTT. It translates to CASSDSSSTDTQYF.

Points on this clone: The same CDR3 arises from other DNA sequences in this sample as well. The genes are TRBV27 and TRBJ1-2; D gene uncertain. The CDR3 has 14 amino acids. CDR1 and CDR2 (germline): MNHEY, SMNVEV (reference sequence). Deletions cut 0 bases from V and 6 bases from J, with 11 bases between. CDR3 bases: TGTGCCAGCAGTTTATCTTCGGCGGTCAATGGCTACACCTTC. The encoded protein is CASSLSSAVNGYTF.

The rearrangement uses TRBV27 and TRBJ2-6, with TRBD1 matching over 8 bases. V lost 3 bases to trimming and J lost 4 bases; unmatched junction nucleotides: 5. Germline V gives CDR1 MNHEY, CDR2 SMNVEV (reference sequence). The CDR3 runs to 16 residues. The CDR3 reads CASSLQGARGANVLTF. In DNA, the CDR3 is TGTGCCAGCAGTTTGCAGGGGGCGCGCGGGGCCAACGTCCTGACTTTC.

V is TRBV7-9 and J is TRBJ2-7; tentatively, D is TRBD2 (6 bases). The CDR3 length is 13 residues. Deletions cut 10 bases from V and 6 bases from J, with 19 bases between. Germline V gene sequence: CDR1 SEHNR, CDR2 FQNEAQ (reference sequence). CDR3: CATSGGIGREQYF. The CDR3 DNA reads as TGTGCCACCTCTGGGGGGATAGGGCGCGAGCAGTACTTC.

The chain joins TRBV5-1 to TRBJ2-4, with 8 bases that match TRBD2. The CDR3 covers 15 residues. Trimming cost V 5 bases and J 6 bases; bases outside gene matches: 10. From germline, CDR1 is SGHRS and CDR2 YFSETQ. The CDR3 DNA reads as TGCGCCAGCAGACTGACCACGGGGGGGCCAAACATTCAGTACTTC. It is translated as CASRLTTGGPNIQYF.

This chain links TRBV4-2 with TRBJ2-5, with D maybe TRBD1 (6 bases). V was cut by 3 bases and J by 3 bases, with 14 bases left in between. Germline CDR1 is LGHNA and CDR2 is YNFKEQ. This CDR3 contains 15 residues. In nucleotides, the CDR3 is TGTGCCAGCAGCCATGGGGGCAGGGGAGAAGAGACCCAGTACTTC. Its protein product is CASSHGGRGEETQYF.

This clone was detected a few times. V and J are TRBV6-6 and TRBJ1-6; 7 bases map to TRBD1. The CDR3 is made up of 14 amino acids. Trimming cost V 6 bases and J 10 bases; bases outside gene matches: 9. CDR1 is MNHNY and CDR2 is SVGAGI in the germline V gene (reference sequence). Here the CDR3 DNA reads TGTGCCAGCAGCACCGACAGGGCGAGATCACCCCTCCACTTT. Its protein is CASSTDRARSPLHF.